These 8 T cell receptor beta chains came from one sample sequenced in a study of cytomegalovirus exposure and HLA in healthy donors. Sequencing used immunoSEQ multiplex PCR; TCRdb keeps in-frame clones, though not all of them. The sample comprises approximately 54,000 clones, about nine tenths of which are singletons, and 7.5% to 9.5% rests with the top ten. The specimen was PBMCs. Every receptor here comes from a woman between 18 and 29 years old in good health and CMV-seropositive.

This clone was counted a few times. The rearrangement uses TRBV2 and TRBJ1-5; 8 bases line up with TRBD1. This CDR3 is built from 12 residues. J gave up 10 bases and V 4 bases, and 3 bases lay outside the gene matches. Germline CDR1 SNHLY, CDR2 FYNNEI. The chain's CDR3 is CASSGGTGPQHF. The CDR3 DNA sequence: TGTGCCAGCAGTGGGGGGACAGGTCCCCAGCATTTT.

The V call is TRBV6-4, the J call TRBJ1-2, with D possibly TRBD1 on 6 matching bases. In germline, CDR1 is MRHNA, CDR2 SNTAGT. The CDR3 is made up of 14 amino acids. V lost 0 bases, J lost 4 bases, and 9 bases lay in between. The CDR3 reads CASSDSQGTYGYTF. For the CDR3, the DNA is TGTGCCAGCAGTGACTCTCAGGGGACCTATGGCTACACCTTC.

The chain is built from TRBV10-3 and TRBJ2-1; D unresolved. The CDR3 runs to 12 residues. Germline CDR1 and CDR2: ENHRY and SYGVKD. The germline V and J ends were trimmed by 2 bases and 6 bases, with 5 bases remaining between them. The CDR3, as DNA: TGTGCCATCAGTGAGCCTCTCAATGAGCAGTTCTTC. Residues: CAISEPLNEQFF.

The chain is built from TRBV6-5 and TRBJ2-5; D might be TRBD2 (6 bases). CDR1 is MNHEY and CDR2 is SVGAGI in the germline V gene. CDR3 length equals 14 residues. The V end lost 6 bases, the J end lost 3 bases, and 14 bases lay between the germline ends. The CDR3 DNA sequence: TGTGCCAGCAGGCGGGACGGACAAGAAGAGACCCAGTACTTC. It yields the protein CASRRDGQEETQYF.

V usage is TRBV6-5 and J usage is TRBJ1-3; D is uncertain. This CDR3 has 15 amino acids. V lost 2 bases to trimming and J lost 0 bases, with 8 bases between them. The germline V gene encodes CDR1 MNHEY and CDR2 SVGAGI. CDR3 bases: TGTGCCAGCAGTTACCGACGGAGCTCTGGAAACACCATATATTTT. Its protein is CASSYRRSSGNTIYF.

This clone was observed a handful of times. V and J are TRBV28 and TRBJ1-6, with 9 bases lining up with TRBD1. Germline V gene sequence: CDR1 MDHEN, CDR2 SYDVKM. This CDR3 is 19 amino acids long. After removal of 5 bases from V and 0 bases from J, the junction contained 11 bases not matched to a gene. The CDR3 nucleotides read TGTGCCAGCAGTCTAACCGGGACAGGGTTTAGCTCCTATAATTCACCCCTCCACTTT. It codes for CASSLTGTGFSSYNSPLHF.

The rearrangement links TRBV18 to TRBJ1-1, with 8 bases matching TRBD1. After removal of 5 bases from V and 4 bases from J, the junction contained 6 bases not matched to a gene. CDR3 length: 14 residues. Looked up from germline, CDR1 is KGHSH and CDR2 is LQKENI. The CDR3 is CASSSRQGSTEAFF. The CDR3 coding sequence is TGTGCCAGCTCATCACGACAGGGGAGCACTGAAGCTTTCTTT.

This chain connects TRBV5-5 to TRBJ1-2; D is ambiguous. V was cut by 1 base and J by 8 bases, with 9 bases left in between. This CDR3 region has 12 residues. Germline values: CDR1 SGHKS, CDR2 YYEKEE (reference sequence). The CDR3 nucleotides read TGTGCCAGCAGCTTGATGGTAGAGGGCTACACCTTC. This gives the protein CASSLMVEGYTF.